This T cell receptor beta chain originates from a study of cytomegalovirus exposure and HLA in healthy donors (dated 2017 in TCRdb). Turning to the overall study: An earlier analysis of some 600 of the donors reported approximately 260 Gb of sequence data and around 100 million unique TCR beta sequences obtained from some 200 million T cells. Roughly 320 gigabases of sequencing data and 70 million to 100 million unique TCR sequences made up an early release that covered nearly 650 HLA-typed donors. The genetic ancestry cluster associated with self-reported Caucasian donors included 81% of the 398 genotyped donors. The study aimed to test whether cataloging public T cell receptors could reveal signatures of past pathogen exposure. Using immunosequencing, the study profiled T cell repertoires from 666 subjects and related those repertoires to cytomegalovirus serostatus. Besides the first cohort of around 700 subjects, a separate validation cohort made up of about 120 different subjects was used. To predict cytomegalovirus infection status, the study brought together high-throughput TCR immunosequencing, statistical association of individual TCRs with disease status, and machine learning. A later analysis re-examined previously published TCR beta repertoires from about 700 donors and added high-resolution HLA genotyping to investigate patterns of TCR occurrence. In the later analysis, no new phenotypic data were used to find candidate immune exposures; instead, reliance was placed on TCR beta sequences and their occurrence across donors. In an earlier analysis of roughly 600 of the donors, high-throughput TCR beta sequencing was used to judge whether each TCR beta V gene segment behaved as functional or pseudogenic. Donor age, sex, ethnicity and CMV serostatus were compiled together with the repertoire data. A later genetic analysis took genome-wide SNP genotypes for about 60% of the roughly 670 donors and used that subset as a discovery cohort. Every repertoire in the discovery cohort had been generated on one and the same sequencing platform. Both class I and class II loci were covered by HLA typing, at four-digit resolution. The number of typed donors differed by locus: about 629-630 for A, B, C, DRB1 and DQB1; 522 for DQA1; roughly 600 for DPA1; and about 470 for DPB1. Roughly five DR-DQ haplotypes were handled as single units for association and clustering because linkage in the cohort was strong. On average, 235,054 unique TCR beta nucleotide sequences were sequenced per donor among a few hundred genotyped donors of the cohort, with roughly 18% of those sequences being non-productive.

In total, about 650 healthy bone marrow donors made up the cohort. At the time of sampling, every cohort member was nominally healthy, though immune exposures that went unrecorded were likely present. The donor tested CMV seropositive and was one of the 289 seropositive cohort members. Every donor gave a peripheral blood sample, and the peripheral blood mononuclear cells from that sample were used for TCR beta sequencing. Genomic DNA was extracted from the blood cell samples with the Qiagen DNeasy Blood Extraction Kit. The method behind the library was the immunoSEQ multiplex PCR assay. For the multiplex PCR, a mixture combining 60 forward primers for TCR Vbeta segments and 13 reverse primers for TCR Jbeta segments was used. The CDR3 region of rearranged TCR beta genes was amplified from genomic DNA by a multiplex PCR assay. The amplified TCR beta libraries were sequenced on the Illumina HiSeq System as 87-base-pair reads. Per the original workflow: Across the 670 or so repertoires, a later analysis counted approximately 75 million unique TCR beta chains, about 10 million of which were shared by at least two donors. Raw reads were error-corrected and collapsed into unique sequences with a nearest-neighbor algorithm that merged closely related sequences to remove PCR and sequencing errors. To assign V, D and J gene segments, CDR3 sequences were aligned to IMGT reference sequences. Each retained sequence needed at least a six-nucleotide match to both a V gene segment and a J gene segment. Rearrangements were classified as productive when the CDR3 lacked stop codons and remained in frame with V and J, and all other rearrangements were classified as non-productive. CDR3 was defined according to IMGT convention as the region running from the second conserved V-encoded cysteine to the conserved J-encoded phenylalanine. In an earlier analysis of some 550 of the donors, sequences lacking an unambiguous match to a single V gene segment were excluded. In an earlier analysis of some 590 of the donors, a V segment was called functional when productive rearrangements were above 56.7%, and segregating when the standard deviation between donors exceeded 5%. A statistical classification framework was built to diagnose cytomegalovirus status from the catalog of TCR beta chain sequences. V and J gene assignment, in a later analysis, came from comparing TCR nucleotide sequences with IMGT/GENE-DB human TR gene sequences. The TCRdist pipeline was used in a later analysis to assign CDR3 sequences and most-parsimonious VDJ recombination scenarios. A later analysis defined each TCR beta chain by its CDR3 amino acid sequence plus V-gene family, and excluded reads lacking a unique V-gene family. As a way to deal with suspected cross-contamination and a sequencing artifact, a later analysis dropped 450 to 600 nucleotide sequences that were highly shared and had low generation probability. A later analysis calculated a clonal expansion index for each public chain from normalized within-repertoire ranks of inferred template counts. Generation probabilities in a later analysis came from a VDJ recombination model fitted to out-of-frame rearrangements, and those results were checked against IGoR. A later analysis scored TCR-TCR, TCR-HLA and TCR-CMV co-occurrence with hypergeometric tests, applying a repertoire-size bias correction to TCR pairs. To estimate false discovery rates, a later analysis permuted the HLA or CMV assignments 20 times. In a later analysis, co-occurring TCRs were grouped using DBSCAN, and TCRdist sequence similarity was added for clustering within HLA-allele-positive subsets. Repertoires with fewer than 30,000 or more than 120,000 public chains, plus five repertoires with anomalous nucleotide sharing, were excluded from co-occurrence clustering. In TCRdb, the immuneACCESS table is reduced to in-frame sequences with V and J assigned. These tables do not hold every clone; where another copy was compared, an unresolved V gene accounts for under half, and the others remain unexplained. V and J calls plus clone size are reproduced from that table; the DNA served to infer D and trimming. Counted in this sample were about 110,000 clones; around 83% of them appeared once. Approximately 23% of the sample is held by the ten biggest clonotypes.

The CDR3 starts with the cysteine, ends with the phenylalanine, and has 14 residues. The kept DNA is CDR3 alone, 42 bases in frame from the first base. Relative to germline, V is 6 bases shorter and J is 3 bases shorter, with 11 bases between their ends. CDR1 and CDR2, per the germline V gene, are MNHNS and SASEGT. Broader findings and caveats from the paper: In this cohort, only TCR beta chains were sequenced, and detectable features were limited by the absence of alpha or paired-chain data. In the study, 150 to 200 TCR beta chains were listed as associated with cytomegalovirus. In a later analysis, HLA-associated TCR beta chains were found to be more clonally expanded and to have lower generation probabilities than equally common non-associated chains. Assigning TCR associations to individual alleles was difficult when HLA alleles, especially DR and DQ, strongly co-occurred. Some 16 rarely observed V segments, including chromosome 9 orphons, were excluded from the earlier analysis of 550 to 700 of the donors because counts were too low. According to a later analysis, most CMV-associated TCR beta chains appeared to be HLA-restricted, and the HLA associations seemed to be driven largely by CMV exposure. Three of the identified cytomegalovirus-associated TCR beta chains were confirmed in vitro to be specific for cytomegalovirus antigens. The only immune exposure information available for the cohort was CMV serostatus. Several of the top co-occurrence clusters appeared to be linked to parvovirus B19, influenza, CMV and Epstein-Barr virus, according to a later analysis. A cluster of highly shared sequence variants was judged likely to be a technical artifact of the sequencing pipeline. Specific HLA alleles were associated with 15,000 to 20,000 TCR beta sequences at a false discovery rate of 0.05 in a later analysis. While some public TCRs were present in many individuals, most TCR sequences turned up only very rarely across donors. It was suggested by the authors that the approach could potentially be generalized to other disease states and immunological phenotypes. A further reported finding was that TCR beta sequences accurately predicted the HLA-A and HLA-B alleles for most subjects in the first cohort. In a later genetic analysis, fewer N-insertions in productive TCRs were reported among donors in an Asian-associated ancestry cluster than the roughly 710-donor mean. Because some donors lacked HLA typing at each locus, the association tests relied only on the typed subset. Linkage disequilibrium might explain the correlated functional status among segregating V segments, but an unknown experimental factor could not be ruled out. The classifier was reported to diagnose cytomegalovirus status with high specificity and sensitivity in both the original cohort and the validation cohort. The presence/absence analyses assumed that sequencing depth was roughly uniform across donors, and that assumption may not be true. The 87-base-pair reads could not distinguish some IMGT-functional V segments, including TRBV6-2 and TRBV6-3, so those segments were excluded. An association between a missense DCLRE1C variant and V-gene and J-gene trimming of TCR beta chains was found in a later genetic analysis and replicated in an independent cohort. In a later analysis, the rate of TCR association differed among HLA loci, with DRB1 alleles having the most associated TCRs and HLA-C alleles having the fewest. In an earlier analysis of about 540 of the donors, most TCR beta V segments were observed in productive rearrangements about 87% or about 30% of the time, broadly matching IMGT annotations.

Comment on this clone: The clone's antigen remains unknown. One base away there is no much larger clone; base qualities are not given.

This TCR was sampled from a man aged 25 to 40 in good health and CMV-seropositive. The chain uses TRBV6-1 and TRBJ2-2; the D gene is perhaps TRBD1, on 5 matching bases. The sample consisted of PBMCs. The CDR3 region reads CASRPDKYTGELFF. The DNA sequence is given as TGTGCCAGCAGGCCGGACAAGTACACCGGGGAGCTGTTTTTT.